Reported below is one T cell receptor (delta chain). Its antigen remains undetermined. Because the CDR3's place on the DNA is in doubt, the DNA is left out and the CDR3 is given as listed by TCRdb. The receptor library was made with multiplex PCR. The instrument was an Illumina MiSeq. From each sorted gammadelta T cell sample, both TCR gamma (TRG) and TCR delta (TRD) chains were sequenced. Under the source paper's analysis protocol: The repertoire analyses drew on clonotype tree plots, the accumulated frequency of the top 20 clonotypes, and diversity index (DI) and D75 metrics. With CATT, TCRdb called clones again from the public reads; duplicate DNA rows were later joined. Here the V and J calls rest on TCRdb's processing, not on the authors' analysis. The sample records around 46,000 delta-chain clones, approximately 2% of which are singletons. Roughly a quarter of the sample comes from the top ten.

This entry belongs to a study of γδ T cells in repeated Plasmodium falciparum infection (dated by TCRdb to the early 2020s). Study-level background: The natural-infection arm enrolled Malian children exposed to intense seasonal malaria transmission, compared against age and gender matched Australian children. Malian gammadelta TCR repertoires were analysed cross-sectionally in periods with no transmission and longitudinally across episodes of acute febrile malaria. The study examined how repeated Plasmodium falciparum infection shapes the human gammadelta T cell repertoire, using natural infection in Mali and controlled human malaria infection. Five malaria-naive U.S. adults underwent four controlled human malaria infections by bites from P. falciparum NF54-infected Anopheles stephensi mosquitoes over around 580 days. Samples from controlled-infection subjects were taken at baseline, just before selected infections, and 21 days after each infection. What the research found in general, with its limitations: Analysis of inter-individual variability in gammadelta T cell responses was limited by the small size of the controlled-infection cohort. A highly stable polyclonal repertoire over time and infection, with many inter-individual overlapping TCRgamma sequences, was shown by Vgamma9/Vdelta2+ TCR repertoires. The Malian cohort came from a small rural village of predominantly one ethnic group, limiting generalizability. In Vdelta2-negative, largely Vdelta1+, gammadelta TCR repertoires, repeated controlled infections appeared to drive waves of new clonotype selection. Compared with the repertoires of Australian children, the Vdelta2-negative gammadelta TCR repertoires of Malian children appeared more clonally expanded, less diverse and less shared.

For CDR1 and CDR2, the germline V gene lists NSMFDY and ISSIKDK. The CDR3 sequence holds 35 residues, the cysteine and phenylalanine included. For bulk TCR repertoire analysis, Vgamma9/Vdelta2+ and Vdelta2-negative gammadelta T cell populations were flow-sorted out of peripheral blood mononuclear cells. The sequencing input was gamma-delta T cells from blood. The sequence was collected from a pool of human donors (malaria-infected and uninfected, not separated). No J gene call was made, and the V gene is TRAV29/DV5; the table gives TRDD3 as D, unverified against the DNA. CDR3 reads: CSVLLCSSSPPLPSYWWYWGILNMSRYVRPDKLIF.